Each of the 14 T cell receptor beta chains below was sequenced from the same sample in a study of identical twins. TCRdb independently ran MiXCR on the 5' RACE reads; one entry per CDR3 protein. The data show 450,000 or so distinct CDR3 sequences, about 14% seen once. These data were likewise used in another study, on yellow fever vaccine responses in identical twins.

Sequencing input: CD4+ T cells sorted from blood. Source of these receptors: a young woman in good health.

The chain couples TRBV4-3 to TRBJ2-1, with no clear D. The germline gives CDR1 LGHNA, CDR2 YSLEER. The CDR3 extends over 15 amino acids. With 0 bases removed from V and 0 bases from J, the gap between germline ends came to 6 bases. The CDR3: CASSQEWGSYNEQFF. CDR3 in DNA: TGCGCCAGCAGCCAAGAATGGGGCTCCTACAATGAGCAGTTCTTC.

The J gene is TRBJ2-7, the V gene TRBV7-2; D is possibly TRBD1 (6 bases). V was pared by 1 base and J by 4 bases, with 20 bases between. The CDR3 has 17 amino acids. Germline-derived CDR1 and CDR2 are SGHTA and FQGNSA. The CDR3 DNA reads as TGTGCCAGCAGCTTAGGTCCGAATCCAGGGGTGAGGTACGAGCAGTACTTC. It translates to CASSLGPNPGVRYEQYF.

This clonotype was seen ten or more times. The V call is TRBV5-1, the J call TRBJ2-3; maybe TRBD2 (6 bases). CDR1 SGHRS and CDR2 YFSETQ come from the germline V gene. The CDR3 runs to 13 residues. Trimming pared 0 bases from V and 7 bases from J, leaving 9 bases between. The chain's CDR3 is CASSLARENTQYF. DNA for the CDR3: TGCGCCAGCAGCTTGGCCCGGGAGAATACGCAGTATTTT. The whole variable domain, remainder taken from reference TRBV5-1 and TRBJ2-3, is KAGVTQTPRYLIKTRGQQVTLSCSPISGHRSVSWYQQTPGQGLQFLFEYFSETQRNKGNFPGRFSGRQFSNSRSEMNVSTLELGDSALYLCASSLARENTQYFGPGTRLTVL.

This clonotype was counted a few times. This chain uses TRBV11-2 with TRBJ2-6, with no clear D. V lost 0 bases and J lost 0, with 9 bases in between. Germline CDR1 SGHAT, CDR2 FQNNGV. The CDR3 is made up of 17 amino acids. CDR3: CASSLEIVISGANVLTF. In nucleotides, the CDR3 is TGTGCCAGCAGCTTAGAGATAGTGATCTCTGGGGCCAACGTCCTGACTTTC. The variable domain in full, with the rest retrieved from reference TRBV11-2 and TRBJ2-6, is EAGVAQSPRYKIIEKRQSVAFWCNPISGHATLYWYQQILGQGPKLLIQFQNNGVVDDSQLPKDRFSAERLKGVDSTLKIQPAKLEDSAVYLCASSLEIVISGANVLTFGAGSRLTVL.

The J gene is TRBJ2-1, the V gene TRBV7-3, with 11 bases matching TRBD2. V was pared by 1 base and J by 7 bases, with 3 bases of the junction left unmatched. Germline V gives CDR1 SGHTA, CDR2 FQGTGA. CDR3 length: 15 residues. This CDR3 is CASSLIAGGRNEQFF. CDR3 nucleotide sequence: TGTGCCAGCAGCTTAATAGCGGGGGGGCGAAATGAGCAGTTCTTC.

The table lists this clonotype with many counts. CDR3 nucleotides: TGCGCCAGCTCCGAGTCCAGGAAGGGCCATGAGCAGTTCTTC. Protein product: CASSESRKGHEQFF. This chain uses TRBV10-1 with TRBJ2-1; the D is unclear. CDR1 and CDR2 from the germline V gene are WNHNN and SYGVQD (reference sequence). V dropped 8 bases and J dropped 8 bases, with 19 bases sitting between them. The CDR3 is 14 amino acids.

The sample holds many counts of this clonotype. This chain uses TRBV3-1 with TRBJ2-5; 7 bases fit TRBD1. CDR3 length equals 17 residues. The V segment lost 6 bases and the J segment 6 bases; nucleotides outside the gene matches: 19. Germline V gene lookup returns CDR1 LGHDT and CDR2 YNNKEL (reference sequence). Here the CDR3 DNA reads TGTGCCAGCAGTCTGGGGTCTACAGGGGACGTAAAGAAGACCCAGTACTTC. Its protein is CASSLGSTGDVKKTQYF.

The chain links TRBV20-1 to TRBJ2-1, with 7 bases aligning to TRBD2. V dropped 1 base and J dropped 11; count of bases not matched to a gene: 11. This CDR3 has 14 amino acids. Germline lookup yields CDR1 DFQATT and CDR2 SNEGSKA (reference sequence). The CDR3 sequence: CSARGGRDVGKQFF. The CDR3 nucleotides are TGCAGTGCTAGAGGAGGGAGGGATGTAGGAAAGCAGTTCTTC.

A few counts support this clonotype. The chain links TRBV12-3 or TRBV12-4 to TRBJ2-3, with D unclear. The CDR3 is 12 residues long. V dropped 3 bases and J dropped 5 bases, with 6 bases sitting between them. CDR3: CASSFSRDTQYF. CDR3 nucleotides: TGTGCCAGCAGTTTTTCACGAGATACGCAGTATTTT.

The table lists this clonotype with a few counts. The CDR3 DNA follows: TGTGCCAGCAGGGTCGAATACGAGCAGTACTTC. This translates into CASRVEYEQYF. The chain is built from TRBV2 and TRBJ2-7; D call uncertain. CDR3 length: 11 residues. Germline CDR1 reads SNHLY; CDR2 reads FYNNEI. V gave up 6 bases and J gave up 4 bases, with 7 bases separating them. The variable domain in full, completed from reference TRBV2 and TRBJ2-7, reads EPEVTQTPSHQVTQMGQEVILRCVPISNHLYFYWYRQILGQKVEFLVSFYNNEISEKSEIFDDQFSVERPDGSNFTLKIRSTKLEDSAMYFCASRVEYEQYFGPGTRLTVT.

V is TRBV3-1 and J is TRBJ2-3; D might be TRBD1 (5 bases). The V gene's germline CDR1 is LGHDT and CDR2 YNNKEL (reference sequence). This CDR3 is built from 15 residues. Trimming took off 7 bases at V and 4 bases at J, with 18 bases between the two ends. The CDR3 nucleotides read TGTGCCAGCACCCTCGGGCTTAGCAGGGCAGATACGCAGTATTTT. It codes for CASTLGLSRADTQYF.

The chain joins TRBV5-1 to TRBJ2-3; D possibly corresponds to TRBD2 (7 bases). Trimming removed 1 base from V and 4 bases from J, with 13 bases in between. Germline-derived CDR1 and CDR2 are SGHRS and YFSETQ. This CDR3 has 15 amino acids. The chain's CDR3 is CASSLPSGGADTQYF. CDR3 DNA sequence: TGCGCCAGCAGCTTGCCTTCGGGGGGCGCAGATACGCAGTATTTT.

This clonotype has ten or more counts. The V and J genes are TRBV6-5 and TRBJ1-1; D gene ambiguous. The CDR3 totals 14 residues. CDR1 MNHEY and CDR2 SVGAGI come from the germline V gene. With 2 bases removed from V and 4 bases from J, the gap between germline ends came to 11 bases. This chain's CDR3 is CASSYLSGGTEAFF. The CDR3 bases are TGTGCCAGCAGTTACCTTTCGGGTGGCACTGAAGCTTTCTTT.

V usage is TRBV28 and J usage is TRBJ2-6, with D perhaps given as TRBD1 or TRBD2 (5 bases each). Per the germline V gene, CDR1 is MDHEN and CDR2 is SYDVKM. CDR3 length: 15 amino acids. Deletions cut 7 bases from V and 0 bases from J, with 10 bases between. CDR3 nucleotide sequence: TGTGCCAGCATCGGGGCAAACTCTGGGGCCAACGTCCTGACTTTC. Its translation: CASIGANSGANVLTF.